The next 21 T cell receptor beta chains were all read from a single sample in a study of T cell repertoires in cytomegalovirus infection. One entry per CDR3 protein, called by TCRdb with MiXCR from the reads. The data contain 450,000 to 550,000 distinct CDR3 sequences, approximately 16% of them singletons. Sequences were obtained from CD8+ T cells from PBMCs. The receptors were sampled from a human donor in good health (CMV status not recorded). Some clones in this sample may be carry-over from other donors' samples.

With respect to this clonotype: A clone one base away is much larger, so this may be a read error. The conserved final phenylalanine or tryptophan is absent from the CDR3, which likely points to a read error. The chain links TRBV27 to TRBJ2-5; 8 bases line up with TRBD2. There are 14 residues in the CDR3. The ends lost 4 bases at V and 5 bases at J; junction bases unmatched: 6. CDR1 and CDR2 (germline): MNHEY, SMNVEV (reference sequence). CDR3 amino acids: CASSSGLEWETQYL. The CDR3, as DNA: TGTGCCAGCAGTTCGGGACTAGAATGGGAGACCCAGTACTTA.

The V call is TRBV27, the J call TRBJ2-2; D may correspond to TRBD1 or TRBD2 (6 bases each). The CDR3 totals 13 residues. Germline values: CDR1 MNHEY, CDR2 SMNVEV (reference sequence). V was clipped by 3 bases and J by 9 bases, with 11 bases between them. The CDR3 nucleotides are TGTGCCAGCAGTTTGAGGGGGGCCAGGGAGCTGTTTTTT. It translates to CASSLRGARELFF.

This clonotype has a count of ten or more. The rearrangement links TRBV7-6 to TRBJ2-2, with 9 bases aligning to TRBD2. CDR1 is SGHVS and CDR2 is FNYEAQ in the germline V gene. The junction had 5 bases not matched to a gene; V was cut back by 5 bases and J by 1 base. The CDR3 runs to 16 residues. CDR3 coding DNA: TGTGCCAGCAGCCTGCAAGCGGGAGGGAACACCGGGGAGCTGTTTTTT. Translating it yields CASSLQAGGNTGELFF. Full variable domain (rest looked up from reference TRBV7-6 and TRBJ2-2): GAGVSQSPRYKVTKRGQDVALRCDPISGHVSLYWYRQALGQGPEFLTYFNYEAQQDKSGLPNDRFSAERPEGSISTLTIQRTEQRDSAMYRCASSLQAGGNTGELFFGEGSRLTVL.

This chain's CDR3 is CASRPIGIQETQYF. CDR3 nucleotide sequence: TGTGCCAGCAGACCCATCGGCATCCAAGAGACCCAGTACTTC. The gene calls are TRBV6-1 and TRBJ2-5; D gene unclear. Germline CDR1 is MNHNS and CDR2 is SASEGT. Trimming removed 6 bases at V and 1 base at J, with 12 bases between. The CDR3 contains 14 residues.

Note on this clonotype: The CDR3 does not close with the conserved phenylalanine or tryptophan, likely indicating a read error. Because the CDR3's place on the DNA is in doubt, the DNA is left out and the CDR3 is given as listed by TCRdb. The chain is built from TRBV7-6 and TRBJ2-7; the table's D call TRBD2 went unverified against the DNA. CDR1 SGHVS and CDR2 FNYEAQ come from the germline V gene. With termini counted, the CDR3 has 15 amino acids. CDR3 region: CASSFGLPRRYEQDY.

Here the CDR3 reads CASSLWGTGSYNEQFF. CDR3 nucleotides: TGTGCCAGCAGTTTATGGGGGACAGGCTCCTACAATGAGCAGTTCTTC. The V gene is TRBV28, the J gene TRBJ2-1, with 8 positions matching TRBD1. Germline loops: CDR1 MDHEN, CDR2 SYDVKM. The CDR3 totals 16 residues. V shed 0 bases, J shed 0 bases, and the junction held 1 base outside the gene matches.

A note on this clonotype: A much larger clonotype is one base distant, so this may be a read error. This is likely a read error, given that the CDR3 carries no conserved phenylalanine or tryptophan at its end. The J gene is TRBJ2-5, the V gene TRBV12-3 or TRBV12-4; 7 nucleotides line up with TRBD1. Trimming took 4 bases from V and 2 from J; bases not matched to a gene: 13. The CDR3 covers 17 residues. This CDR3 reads CASSYLHDRVEQETQYL. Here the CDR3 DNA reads TGTGCCAGCAGTTACCTCCATGACAGGGTGGAACAAGAGACCCAGTACTTA.

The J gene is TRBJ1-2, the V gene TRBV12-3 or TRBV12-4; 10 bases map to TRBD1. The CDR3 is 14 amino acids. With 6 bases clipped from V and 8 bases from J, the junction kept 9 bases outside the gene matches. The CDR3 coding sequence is TGTGCCAGCAGGCGGGACAGGGGTGATGGAGGCTACACCTTC. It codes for CASRRDRGDGGYTF.

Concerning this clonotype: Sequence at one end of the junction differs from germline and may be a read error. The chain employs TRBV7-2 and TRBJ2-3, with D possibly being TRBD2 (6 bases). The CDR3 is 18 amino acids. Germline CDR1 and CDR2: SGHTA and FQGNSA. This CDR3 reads CASRKTPNVGGRSDTQYW. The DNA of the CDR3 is TGTGCAAGCAGAAAAACCCCTAACGTGGGAGGCCGGTCAGATACGCAGTATTGG.

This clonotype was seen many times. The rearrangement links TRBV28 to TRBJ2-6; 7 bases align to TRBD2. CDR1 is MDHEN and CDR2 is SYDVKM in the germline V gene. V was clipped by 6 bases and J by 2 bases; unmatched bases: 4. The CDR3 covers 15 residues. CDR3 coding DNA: TGTGCCAGCAGCACGGGAGGTACTGGGGCCAACGTCCTGACTTTC. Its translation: CASSTGGTGANVLTF.

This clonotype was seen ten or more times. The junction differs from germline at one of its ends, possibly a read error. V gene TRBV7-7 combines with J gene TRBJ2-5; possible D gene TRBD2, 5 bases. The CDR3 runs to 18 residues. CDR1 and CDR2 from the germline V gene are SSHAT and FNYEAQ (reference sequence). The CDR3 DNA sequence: TGTGCTAGCAGCTTAGCGCTCGATTTGGGCAGAACCCAAGAGACCCAGTACTTC. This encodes CASSLALDLGRTQETQYF.

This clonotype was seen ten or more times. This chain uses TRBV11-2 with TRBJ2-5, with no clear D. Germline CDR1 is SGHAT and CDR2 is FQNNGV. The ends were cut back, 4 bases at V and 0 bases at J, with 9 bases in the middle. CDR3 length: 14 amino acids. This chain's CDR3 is CASSYTEYQETQYF. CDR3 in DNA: TGTGCCAGCAGCTATACTGAATACCAAGAGACCCAGTACTTC.

CDR3 DNA sequence: TGTGCCAGTAGGGAGGGGCTGGACCCAAGCAATCAGCCCCAGCATTTT. Amino acids: CASREGLDPSNQPQHF. J is TRBJ1-5 and V is TRBV19, with D perhaps TRBD1 (5 bases). The length of the CDR3 is 16 residues. Trimming stripped 6 bases from V and 1 base from J, with 16 bases between. Per the germline V gene, CDR1 is LNHDA and CDR2 is SQIVND (reference sequence).

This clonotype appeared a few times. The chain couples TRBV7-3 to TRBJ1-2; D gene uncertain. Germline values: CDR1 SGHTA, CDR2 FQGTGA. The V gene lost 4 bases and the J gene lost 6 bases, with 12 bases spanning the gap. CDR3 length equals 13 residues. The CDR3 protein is CASSSTGVDGYTF. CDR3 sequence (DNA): TGTGCCAGCAGCTCCACCGGGGTGGATGGCTACACCTTC.

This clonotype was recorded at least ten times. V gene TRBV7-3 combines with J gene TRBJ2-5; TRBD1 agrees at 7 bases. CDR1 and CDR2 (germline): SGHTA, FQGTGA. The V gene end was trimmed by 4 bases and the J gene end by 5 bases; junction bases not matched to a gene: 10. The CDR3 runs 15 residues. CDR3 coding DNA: TGTGCCAGCAGCTCTCGGGACAGTCGGTTGGAGACCCAGTACTTC. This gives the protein CASSSRDSRLETQYF.

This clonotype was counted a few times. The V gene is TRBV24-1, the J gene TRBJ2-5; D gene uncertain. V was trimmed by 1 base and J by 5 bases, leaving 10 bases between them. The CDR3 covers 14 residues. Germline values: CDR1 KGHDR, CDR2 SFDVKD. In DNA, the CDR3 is TGTGCCACCAGTGATTTTTTTCTCCCCGAGACCCAGTACTTC. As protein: CATSDFFLPETQYF.

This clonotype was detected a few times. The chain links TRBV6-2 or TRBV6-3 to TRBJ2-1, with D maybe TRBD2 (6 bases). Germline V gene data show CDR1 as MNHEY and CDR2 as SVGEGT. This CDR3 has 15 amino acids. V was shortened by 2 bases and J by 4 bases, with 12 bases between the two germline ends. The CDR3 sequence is CASSYGRRYYNEQFF. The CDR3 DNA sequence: TGTGCCAGCAGTTACGGGAGGAGGTATTACAATGAGCAGTTCTTC.

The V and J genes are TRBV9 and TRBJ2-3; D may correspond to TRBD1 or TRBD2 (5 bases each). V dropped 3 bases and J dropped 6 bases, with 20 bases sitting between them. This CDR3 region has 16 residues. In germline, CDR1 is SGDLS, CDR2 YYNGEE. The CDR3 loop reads CASSAPGTEPTDTQYF. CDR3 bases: TGTGCCAGCAGCGCCCCTGGGACGGAGCCTACGGATACGCAGTATTTT.

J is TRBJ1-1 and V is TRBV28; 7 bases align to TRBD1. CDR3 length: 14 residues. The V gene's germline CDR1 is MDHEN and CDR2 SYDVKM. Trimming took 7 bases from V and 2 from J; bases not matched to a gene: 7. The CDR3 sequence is CASIRDSLNTEAFF. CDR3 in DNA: TGTGCCAGCATCCGGGACAGTTTAAACACTGAAGCTTTCTTT.

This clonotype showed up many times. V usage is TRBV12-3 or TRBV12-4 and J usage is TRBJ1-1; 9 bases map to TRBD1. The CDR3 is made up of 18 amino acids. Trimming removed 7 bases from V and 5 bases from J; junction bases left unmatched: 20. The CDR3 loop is CASIPPEWDREVGTEAFF. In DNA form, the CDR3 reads TGTGCCAGCATACCCCCCGAGTGGGACAGGGAGGTAGGGACTGAAGCTTTCTTT.

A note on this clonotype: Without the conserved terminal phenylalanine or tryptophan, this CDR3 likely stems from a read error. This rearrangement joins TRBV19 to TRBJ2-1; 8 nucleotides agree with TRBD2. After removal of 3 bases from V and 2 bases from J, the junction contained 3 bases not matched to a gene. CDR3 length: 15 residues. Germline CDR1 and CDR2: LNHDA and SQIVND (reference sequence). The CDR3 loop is CASSMALAAYNEQFL. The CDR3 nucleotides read TGTGCCAGTAGTATGGCACTAGCGGCCTACAATGAGCAGTTCTTA.